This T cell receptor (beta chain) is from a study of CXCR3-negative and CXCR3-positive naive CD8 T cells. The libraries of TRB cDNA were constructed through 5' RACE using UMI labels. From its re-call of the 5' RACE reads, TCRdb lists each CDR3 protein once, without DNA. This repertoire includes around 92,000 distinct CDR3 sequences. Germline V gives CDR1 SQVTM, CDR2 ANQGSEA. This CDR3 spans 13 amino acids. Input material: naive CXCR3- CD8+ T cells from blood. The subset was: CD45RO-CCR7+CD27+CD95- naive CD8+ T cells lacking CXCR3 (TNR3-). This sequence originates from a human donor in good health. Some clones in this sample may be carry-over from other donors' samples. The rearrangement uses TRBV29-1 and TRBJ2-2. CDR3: CSVVGTNTGELFF.